This T cell receptor beta chain was obtained from a study of blood T cell repertoires in COVID-19. About the research overall: Spain, Italy and the United States supplied samples that represented acute and convalescent COVID-19. PBMCs, B-cell-depleted T cells, or T cells provided the cDNA or gDNA that made up the material.

This clone has just a few counts. In the original analysis: Estimation of nucleated cell counts was performed using reference gene primer amplification. The protocol was immunoSEQ multiplex PCR, while the TCRdb copy is restricted to in-frame clones and leaves out a portion. The D gene and trimming were derived from the DNA, and the V and J assignments and clone size from that table. The sample shows under 150,000 clones, approximately 82% of them seen only once. The CDR3 has 13 residues. The V end lost 6 bases, the J end lost 6 bases, and 14 bases lay between the germline ends. V usage is TRBV12-3 or TRBV12-4 and J usage is TRBJ1-2; a weak D match, TRBD1 (5 bases). The source is a man between 25 and 39 years old with acute or convalescent COVID-19. The sample comprised peripheral blood. CDR3 protein: CASSPRGGDGYTF. The CDR3 DNA is TGTGCCAGCAGCCCCCGGGGGGGGGATGGCTACACCTTC.